The entry below gives a single T cell receptor (beta chain) sequence along with its context. Germline CDR1 is MGHRA and CDR2 is YSYEKL. CDR3 length: 12 amino acids. J gave up 12 bases and V 5 bases, and 8 bases lay outside the gene matches. The entry originates in a study of blood T cell repertoires in COVID-19. Across the whole study: Acute and convalescent COVID-19 samples came from the United States, Italy and Spain. Sample material is recorded as cDNA or gDNA derived from T cells, B-cell-depleted T cells, or PBMCs.

Authors' data handling: Nucleated cell number was recorded as an estimate derived from reference gene primer amplification. Only in-frame clones appear in the TCRdb table, and some are missing; sequencing was by immunoSEQ multiplex PCR. The V and J calls and the clone size are those of that table, but D and trimming were determined from the DNA. The sample shows some 96,000 clones, around nine tenths of them seen only once. Input material: peripheral blood. The sequence derives from a man aged 45-65 years with acute or convalescent COVID-19. The V and J genes are TRBV4-1 and TRBJ2-7; TRBD1 aligns across 9 bases. The CDR3 region is CASSSRTGDWYF. CDR3 nucleotides: TGCGCCAGCAGCTCACGGACAGGGGATTGGTACTTC.